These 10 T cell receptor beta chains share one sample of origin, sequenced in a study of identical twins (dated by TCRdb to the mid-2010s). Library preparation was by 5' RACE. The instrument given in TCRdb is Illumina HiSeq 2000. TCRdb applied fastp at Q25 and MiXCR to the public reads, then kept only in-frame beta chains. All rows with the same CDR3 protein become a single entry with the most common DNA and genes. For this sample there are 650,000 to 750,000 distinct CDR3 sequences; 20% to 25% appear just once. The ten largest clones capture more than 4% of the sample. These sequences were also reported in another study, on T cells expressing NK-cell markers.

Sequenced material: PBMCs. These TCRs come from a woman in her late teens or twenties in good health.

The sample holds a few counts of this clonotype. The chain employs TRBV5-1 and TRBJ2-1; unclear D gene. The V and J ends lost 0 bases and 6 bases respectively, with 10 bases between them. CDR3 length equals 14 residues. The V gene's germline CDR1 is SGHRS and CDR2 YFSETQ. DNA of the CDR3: TGCGCCAGCAGCTTGGAGCCAGCAGGCAATGAGCAGTTCTTC. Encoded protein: CASSLEPAGNEQFF.

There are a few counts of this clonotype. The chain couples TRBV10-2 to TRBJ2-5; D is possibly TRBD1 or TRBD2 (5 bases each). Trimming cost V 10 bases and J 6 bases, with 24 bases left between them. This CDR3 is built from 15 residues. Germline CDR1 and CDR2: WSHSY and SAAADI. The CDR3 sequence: CATRSGTPILQTQYF. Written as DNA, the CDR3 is TGCGCCACCCGTTCCGGGACCCCGATCCTGCAGACCCAGTACTTC.

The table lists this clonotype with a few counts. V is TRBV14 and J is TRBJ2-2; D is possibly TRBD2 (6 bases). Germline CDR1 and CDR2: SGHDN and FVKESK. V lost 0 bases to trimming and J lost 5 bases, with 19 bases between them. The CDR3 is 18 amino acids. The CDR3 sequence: CASSQEMVWSGGTGELFF. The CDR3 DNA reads TGTGCCAGCAGCCAAGAAATGGTTTGGAGCGGAGGGACCGGGGAGCTGTTTTTT.

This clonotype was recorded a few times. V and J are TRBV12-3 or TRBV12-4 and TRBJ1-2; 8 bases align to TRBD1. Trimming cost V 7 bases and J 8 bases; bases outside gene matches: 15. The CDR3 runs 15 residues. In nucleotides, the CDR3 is TGTGCCAGCACCCCCAGGACAGGGAGTAGTAAAGGCTACACCTTC. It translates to CASTPRTGSSKGYTF.

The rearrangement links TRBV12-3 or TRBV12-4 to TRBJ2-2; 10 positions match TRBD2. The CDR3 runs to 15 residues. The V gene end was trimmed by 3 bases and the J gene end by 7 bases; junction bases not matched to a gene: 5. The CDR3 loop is CASSLERGGFGELFF. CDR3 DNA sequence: TGTGCCAGCAGTTTGGAGCGGGGGGGCTTCGGGGAGCTGTTTTTT.

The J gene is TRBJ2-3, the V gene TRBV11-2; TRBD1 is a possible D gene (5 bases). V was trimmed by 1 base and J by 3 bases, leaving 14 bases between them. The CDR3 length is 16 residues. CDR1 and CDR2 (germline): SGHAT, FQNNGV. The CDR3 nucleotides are TGTGCCAGCAGCTTAGTTTTCGTGGGGCCGACAGATACGCAGTATTTT. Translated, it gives CASSLVFVGPTDTQYF.

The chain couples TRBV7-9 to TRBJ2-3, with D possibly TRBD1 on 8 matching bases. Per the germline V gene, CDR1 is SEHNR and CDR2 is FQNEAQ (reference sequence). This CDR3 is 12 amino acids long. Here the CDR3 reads CAAGQVTDTQYF. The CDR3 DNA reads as TGTGCAGCGGGACAGGTAACAGATACGCAGTATTTT. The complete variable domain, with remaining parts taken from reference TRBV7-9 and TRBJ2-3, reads DTGVSQNPRHKITKRGQNVTFRCDPISEHNRLYWYRQTLGQGPEFLTYFQNEAQLEKSRLLSDRFSAERPKGSFSTLEIQRTEQGDSAMYLCAAGQVTDTQYFGPGTRLTVL.

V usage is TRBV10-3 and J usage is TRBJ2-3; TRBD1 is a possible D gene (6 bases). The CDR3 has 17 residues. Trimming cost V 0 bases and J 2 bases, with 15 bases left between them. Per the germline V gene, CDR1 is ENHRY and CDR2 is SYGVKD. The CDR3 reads CAISESRLGATTDTQYF. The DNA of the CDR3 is TGTGCCATCAGTGAGTCGAGATTGGGGGCGACCACAGATACGCAGTATTTT.

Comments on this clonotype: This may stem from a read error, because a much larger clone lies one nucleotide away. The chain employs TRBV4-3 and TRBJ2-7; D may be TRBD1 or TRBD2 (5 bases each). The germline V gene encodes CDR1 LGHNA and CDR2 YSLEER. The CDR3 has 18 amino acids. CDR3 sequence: CASSQDVRRDRRPYEKYF. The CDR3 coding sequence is TGCGCCAGCAGCCAAGATGTTCGCCGGGACCGAAGGCCCTACGAGAAGTACTTC.

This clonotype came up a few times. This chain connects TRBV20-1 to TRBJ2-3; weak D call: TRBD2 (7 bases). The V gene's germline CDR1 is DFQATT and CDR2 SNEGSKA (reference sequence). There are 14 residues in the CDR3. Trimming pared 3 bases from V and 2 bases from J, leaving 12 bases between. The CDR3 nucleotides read TGCAGTGCTAGTGGGGCGGGGGCCACAGATACGCAGTATTTT. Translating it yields CSASGAGATDTQYF.